Listed below are T cell receptor beta chains from one sample, sequenced in a study of blood T cell repertoires in COVID-19. Only in-frame clones appear in the TCRdb table, and some are missing; sequencing was by immunoSEQ multiplex PCR. The data hold 150,000 or so clones, with 60% to 85% observed a single time. Sequencing was carried out using peripheral blood. The receptors derive from a woman older than 75 with active or convalescent COVID-19. CDR3s include the opening cysteine and the closing phenylalanine or tryptophan. Fields, in order: V gene, D gene, J gene, CDR3 protein. The D gene is left open where the match is weak.

v_gene: TRBV11-2; d_gene: .; j_gene: TRBJ1-1; CDR3aa: CASSLEWGQRNTEAFF
v_gene: TRBV27; d_gene: TRBD2; j_gene: TRBJ2-7; CDR3aa: CASHPGGSFYEQYF
v_gene: TRBV6-2/TRBV6-3; d_gene: .; j_gene: TRBJ1-2; CDR3aa: CASSPGDGASYGYTF
v_gene: TRBV6-5; d_gene: TRBD1; j_gene: TRBJ1-3; CDR3aa: CAIRTGGGNTIYF
v_gene: TRBV5-1; d_gene: TRBD1; j_gene: TRBJ1-2; CDR3aa: CASSLEYRGNYGYTF
v_gene: TRBV5-8; d_gene: TRBD1; j_gene: TRBJ1-4; CDR3aa: CASSPGQGHSNEKLFF
v_gene: TRBV2; d_gene: TRBD1; j_gene: TRBJ2-7; CDR3aa: CASRDRDSPSYEQYF
v_gene: TRBV7-2; d_gene: TRBD2; j_gene: TRBJ2-7; CDR3aa: CASSLAGLALTSYEQYF
v_gene: TRBV13; d_gene: TRBD2; j_gene: TRBJ2-7; CDR3aa: CASSHTGGSYEQYF
v_gene: TRBV5-4; d_gene: .; j_gene: TRBJ2-3; CDR3aa: CASSLEGGTDTQYF
v_gene: TRBV19; d_gene: TRBD1; j_gene: TRBJ1-4; CDR3aa: CASSARGFGTNEKLFF
v_gene: TRBV25-1; d_gene: .; j_gene: TRBJ2-3; CDR3aa: CASTGVYDTQYF
v_gene: TRBV6-2/TRBV6-3; d_gene: TRBD2; j_gene: TRBJ2-1; CDR3aa: CASSRTSGGAPYNEQFF
v_gene: TRBV19; d_gene: .; j_gene: TRBJ2-5; CDR3aa: CASSRGDFQETQYF
v_gene: TRBV6-5; d_gene: TRBD1; j_gene: TRBJ1-5; CDR3aa: CASRGGQGAYQPQHF